This TCR beta chain was observed in a study of control samples from healthy donors and cancer patients. V was pared by 0 bases and J by 5 bases, with 13 bases between. The germline gives CDR1 LNHNV, CDR2 YYDKDF (reference sequence). This CDR3 has 15 amino acids. Sequencing used immunoSEQ multiplex PCR; TCRdb keeps in-frame clones, though not all of them. The table includes 70,000 to 85,000 clones, around 83% detected once. Material for sequencing was PBMCs. The chain combines TRBV15 with TRBJ2-5; D unresolved. The clonotype originates from a man in his fifties or sixties with head and neck cancer. CDR3: CATSRDRKDWETQYF. CDR3 in DNA: TGTGCCACCAGCAGAGATAGGAAGGATTGGGAGACCCAGTACTTC.